The 31 T cell receptor beta chains in this list originate from one sample, sequenced in a study of blood T cells in healthy people across ages. A J-beta primer mix and a sample-barcoded 5' primer were used in a second PCR of roughly 6 to 12 cycles. Each CDR3 protein gets one entry after TCRdb re-called the 5' RACE reads with MiXCR. The sample holds roughly 1,300,000 distinct CDR3 sequences, roughly 64% seen once. The sequencing input was blood. The receptors were sampled from a man in his late teens or twenties in good health.

V and J are TRBV25-1 and TRBJ2-5; D call uncertain. The V end was cut by 6 bases, the J end by 0 bases, with 5 bases between. The CDR3 is made up of 12 amino acids. Germline values: CDR1 MGHDK, CDR2 SYGVNS. The CDR3 DNA reads TGTGCCAGCAGAGGACACCAAGAGACCCAGTACTTC. Amino acid sequence: CASRGHQETQYF.

This clonotype was seen more than once but under ten times. This chain joins TRBV4-1 and TRBJ2-5; perhaps TRBD1 as D (6 bases). This CDR3 spans 14 amino acids. V was cut by 0 bases and J by 5 bases, with 10 bases left in between. Per the germline V gene, CDR1 is MGHRA and CDR2 is YSYEKL. DNA of the CDR3: TGCGCCAGCAGCCAAGATTTGAGGGGGGAGACCCAGTACTTC. Residues: CASSQDLRGETQYF.

The chain is built from TRBV12-3 or TRBV12-4 and TRBJ2-2; TRBD2 matches 11 bases. The J segment lost 4 bases and the V segment lost 4 bases, leaving 8 bases of the junction unmatched. The CDR3 loop spans 17 amino acids. The CDR3 loop is CASSSIAGGPVTGELFF. The CDR3 nucleotides read TGTGCCAGCAGTTCTATAGCGGGAGGGCCTGTCACCGGGGAGCTGTTTTTT.

This clonotype was counted between two and nine times. The chain employs TRBV9 and TRBJ2-3; 8 nucleotides agree with TRBD2. Germline V lookup: CDR1 SGDLS, CDR2 YYNGEE. The CDR3 is 14 amino acids. With 6 bases clipped from V and 8 bases from J, the junction kept 11 bases outside the gene matches. The CDR3 reads CASNAAGVRGTQYF. Written as DNA, the CDR3 is TGTGCCAGCAACGCAGCGGGGGTCCGGGGTACGCAGTATTTT.

The V gene is TRBV6-1, the J gene TRBJ2-1, with 13 bases aligning to TRBD2. Trimming took 7 bases from V and 0 from J; bases not matched to a gene: 9. The CDR3 totals 18 residues. Germline CDR1 and CDR2: MNHNS and SASEGT. CDR3 in DNA: TGTGCCAGCACGCGGACTAGCGGGAGTCAAAGCTCCTACAATGAGCAGTTCTTC. It specifies CASTRTSGSQSSYNEQFF.

This clonotype showed up just a few times. The chain links TRBV4-1 to TRBJ2-1, with unresolved D. V was clipped by 2 bases and J by 6 bases, with 8 bases between them. The CDR3 has 13 residues. The germline V gene encodes CDR1 MGHRA and CDR2 YSYEKL. Here the CDR3 DNA reads TGCGCCAGCAGCCAAAGTCTTTTCAATGAGCAGTTCTTC. It specifies CASSQSLFNEQFF.

As regards this clonotype: This may be a read error: a much more frequent sequence differs by one nucleotide. The chain combines TRBV29-1 with TRBJ1-1; 8 bases are a match to TRBD1. From germline, CDR1 is SQVTM and CDR2 ANQGSEA. After removal of 4 bases from V and 4 bases from J, the junction contained 5 bases not matched to a gene. This CDR3 has 13 amino acids. The DNA for the CDR3 is TGCAGCGTTGTTCCGACAGGGGCCACTGAAGCTTTCTTT. Protein: CSVVPTGATEAFF.

This chain joins TRBV27 and TRBJ1-1; D is uncertain. V was trimmed by 2 bases and J by 6 bases, leaving 10 bases between them. The V gene's germline CDR1 is MNHEY and CDR2 SMNVEV (reference sequence). CDR3 length equals 13 residues. CDR3 DNA: TGTGCCAGCAGTTTACATCCATCGGCTGAAGCTTTCTTT. This codes for CASSLHPSAEAFF.

A few counts support this clonotype. The rearrangement uses TRBV7-8 and TRBJ2-4; D is ambiguous. CDR3 length: 13 amino acids. Trimming removed 5 bases at V and 8 bases at J, with 13 bases between. Germline V gives CDR1 SGHVS, CDR2 FQNEAQ. This CDR3 is CASSPHGSHIQYF. The DNA of the CDR3 is TGTGCCAGCAGCCCCCATGGAAGTCACATTCAGTACTTC.

The rearrangement uses TRBV6-2 or TRBV6-3 and TRBJ2-4; D uncertain. The CDR3 contains 13 residues. V was clipped by 4 bases and J by 6 bases, with 10 bases between them. Germline-derived CDR1 and CDR2 are MNHEY and SVGEGT. In DNA form, the CDR3 reads TGTGCCAGCAGTTTGCCCCTCGGAAACATTCAGTACTTC. It translates to CASSLPLGNIQYF.

This clonotype has a handful of counts. The chain is built from TRBV27 and TRBJ2-5; D is possibly TRBD1 (5 bases). The CDR3 loop spans 14 amino acids. Germline lookup yields CDR1 MNHEY and CDR2 SMNVEV (reference sequence). The V end was cut by 10 bases, the J end by 2 bases, with 17 bases between. CDR3 in amino acids: CATQPGGAQETQYF. Written as DNA, the CDR3 is TGTGCCACCCAGCCCGGTGGGGCTCAAGAGACCCAGTACTTC.

This clonotype was counted between two and nine times. V gene TRBV29-1 combines with J gene TRBJ2-7, with D maybe TRBD1 (6 bases). In germline, CDR1 is SQVTM, CDR2 ANQGSEA. The CDR3 has 16 amino acids. V lost 0 bases to trimming and J lost 3 bases, with 18 bases between them. The CDR3 is CSVEDRHGGSNYEQYF. Here the CDR3 DNA reads TGCAGCGTTGAAGATCGACATGGGGGCTCTAACTACGAGCAGTACTTC.

The chain couples TRBV5-1 to TRBJ2-7, with D possibly being TRBD2 (5 bases). The CDR3 runs 15 residues. The V end lost 2 bases, the J end lost 0 bases, and 12 bases lay between the germline ends. CDR1 is SGHRS, CDR2 YFSETQ, per germline. For the CDR3, the DNA is TGCGCCAGCAGCTTTACCTACGACTACTCCTACGAGCAGTACTTC. Its protein product is CASSFTYDYSYEQYF.

This clonotype has more than one count but fewer than ten. V and J are TRBV2 and TRBJ2-5; 9 bases are shared with TRBD2. The CDR3 spans 14 residues. J gave up 7 bases and V 3 bases, and 6 bases lay outside the gene matches. Germline values: CDR1 SNHLY, CDR2 FYNNEI. In nucleotides, the CDR3 is TGTGCCAGCAGTGAGCGGGGGGGAACCGTGACCCAGTACTTC. It specifies CASSERGGTVTQYF. Full variable domain (outside the CDR3, taken from reference TRBV2 and TRBJ2-5): EPEVTQTPSHQVTQMGQEVILRCVPISNHLYFYWYRQILGQKVEFLVSFYNNEISEKSEIFDDQFSVERPDGSNFTLKIRSTKLEDSAMYFCASSERGGTVTQYFGPGTRLLVL.

The CDR3 region is CSGGEQGVNTQYF. CDR3 in DNA: TGCAGCGGGGGGGAACAGGGGGTAAATACGCAGTATTTT. The gene calls are TRBV29-1 and TRBJ2-3; the match to TRBD1 covers 8 bases. Losses at the gene ends were 7 bases for V and 7 bases for J; bases not matched to a gene: 10. CDR1 SQVTM and CDR2 ANQGSEA come from the germline V gene. This CDR3 is 13 amino acids long.

This clonotype was detected only a few times. V gene TRBV27 combines with J gene TRBJ2-7; TRBD1 might be the D (5 bases). CDR3 length equals 14 residues. Between the trimmed V and J ends, which lost 3 bases and 3 bases, there was a span of 12 bases. The germline V gene encodes CDR1 MNHEY and CDR2 SMNVEV (reference sequence). The CDR3 is CASSLGTTGYEQYF. CDR3 nucleotide sequence: TGTGCCAGCAGTTTGGGCACTACAGGCTACGAGCAGTACTTC.

This clonotype has just a few counts. The chain uses TRBV25-1 and TRBJ1-5, with a weak D call TRBD1 (5 bases). The CDR3 totals 13 residues. Trimming took off 6 bases at V and 11 bases at J, with 17 bases between the two ends. The germline V gene encodes CDR1 MGHDK and CDR2 SYGVNS. CDR3 sequence (DNA): TGTGCCAGCAGCCGGGACGACTTTCAATCCCAGCATTTT. Its translation: CASSRDDFQSQHF.

This clonotype was observed once. The chain recombines TRBV7-9 with TRBJ2-7, with D perhaps TRBD2 (5 bases). This CDR3 spans 13 amino acids. V lost 6 bases, J lost 4 bases, and 13 bases lay in between. Germline V gives CDR1 SEHNR, CDR2 FQNEAQ (reference sequence). The DNA for the CDR3 is TGTGCCAGCAGGGAGAACCCGGGGTACGAGCAGTACTTC. Its translation: CASRENPGYEQYF.

This clonotype was found a few times. The chain uses TRBV5-1 and TRBJ2-1; 8 nucleotides agree with TRBD1. CDR3 length: 15 residues. CDR1 is SGHRS, CDR2 YFSETQ, per germline. Trimming removed 4 bases from V and 8 bases from J; junction bases left unmatched: 11. Written as DNA, the CDR3 is TGCGCCAGCAGCATCTCAGGGGGCGGAGGTCATGAGCAGTTCTTC. It is translated as CASSISGGGGHEQFF.

This rearrangement joins TRBV4-2 to TRBJ1-1; D unclear. The CDR3 is made up of 16 amino acids. Germline assignment: CDR1 LGHNA and CDR2 YNFKEQ. Trimming pared 0 bases from V and 2 bases from J, leaving 13 bases between. CDR3 DNA sequence: TGTGCCAGCAGCCAAGAAGAGGGCAGTCCCAACACTGAAGCTTTCTTT. Protein: CASSQEEGSPNTEAFF.

This chain links TRBV15 with TRBJ2-4, with TRBD2 matching over 7 bases. With the DNA end fitting TRBJ2-7 better, the J assignment may be wrong. Per germline, CDR1 LNHNV and CDR2 YYDKDF (reference sequence). CDR3 size: 15 residues. The CDR3 loop reads CATSSLGDYRYEQYF. CDR3 DNA sequence: TGTGCCACCAGCAGCTTGGGGGACTATCGCTACGAGCAGTACTTC.

This clonotype was seen more than once but under ten times. The chain employs TRBV20-1 and TRBJ1-6; 7 nucleotides line up with TRBD1. The CDR3 is 13 residues long. The trim removed 4 bases at V and 10 bases at J, leaving 7 bases unmatched. Germline CDR1 DFQATT, CDR2 SNEGSKA (reference sequence). The CDR3 nucleotides read TGCAGTGCTATTCGACAGGGCGGCTCACCCCTCCACTTT. Its translation: CSAIRQGGSPLHF.

The CDR3 reads CASSVTNEKLFF. CDR3 sequence (DNA): TGTGCCAGCAGTGTAACTAATGAAAAACTGTTTTTT. J is TRBJ1-4 and V is TRBV9; the D is unclear. The germline V and J ends were trimmed by 5 bases and 1 base, with 3 bases remaining between them. The CDR3 is made up of 12 amino acids. CDR1 SGDLS and CDR2 YYNGEE come from the germline V gene.

The sample holds a few counts of this clonotype. The chain combines TRBV10-2 with TRBJ2-7, with 8 bases fitting TRBD2. V lost 11 bases and J lost 3; bases outside the gene matches: 9. This CDR3 has 13 residues. The germline CDR1 and CDR2 sequences are WSHSY and SAAADI. This CDR3 reads CAAGAGDSYEQYF. In DNA, the CDR3 is TGCGCCGCTGGAGCGGGAGATAGCTACGAGCAGTACTTC.

The chain combines TRBV20-1 with TRBJ2-7; 13 bases match TRBD2. The J segment lost 2 bases and the V segment lost 3 bases, leaving 13 bases of the junction unmatched. The CDR3 is 18 amino acids. Germline CDR1 is DFQATT and CDR2 is SNEGSKA (reference sequence). The CDR3 coding sequence is TGCAGTGCTAGCAGTGGGACTAGCGGGAATGCAGAGACCTACGAGCAGTACTTC. This sequence encodes CSASSGTSGNAETYEQYF.

V usage is TRBV7-9 and J usage is TRBJ2-7; D may match TRBD1 or TRBD2 (5 bases each). The J call may be incorrect, as the DNA end agrees better with TRBJ2-5. This CDR3 comprises 16 residues. Per germline, CDR1 SEHNR and CDR2 FQNEAQ (reference sequence). CDR3 bases: TGTGCCAGCAGCTTGGGACCTTACCATGAAGGAGAGACCCAGTACTTC. Its translation: CASSLGPYHEGETQYF.

The gene calls are TRBV4-1 and TRBJ2-5; 8 nucleotides agree with TRBD1. Trimming at V came to 4 bases and at J to 11 bases, leaving 9 bases not matched to a gene. The CDR3 consists of 13 residues. Germline CDR1 MGHRA, CDR2 YSYEKL. CDR3 nucleotides: TGCGCCAGCAGCCCAAGGACAGGGCGAGAGCAGTACTTC. This encodes CASSPRTGREQYF.

This chain links TRBV20-1 with TRBJ2-1; D is uncertain. CDR1 is DFQATT, CDR2 SNEGSKA, per germline (reference sequence). The ends were cut back, 3 bases at V and 8 bases at J, with 17 bases in the middle. The CDR3 length is 14 residues. The CDR3 nucleotides read TGCAGTGCTAGTACCCCGGGTCTCTTCTATGAGCAGTTCTTC. This codes for CSASTPGLFYEQFF.

The rearrangement uses TRBV10-3 and TRBJ2-3; no firm D call. This CDR3 spans 13 amino acids. Germline V gene lookup returns CDR1 ENHRY and CDR2 SYGVKD. The V and J ends lost 11 bases and 2 bases respectively, with 14 bases between them. CDR3 amino acids: CASNPNPTDTQYF. CDR3 nucleotides: TGTGCCTCCAACCCCAATCCCACAGATACGCAGTATTTT.

The chain uses TRBV4-1 and TRBJ2-3; no clear D. V lost 3 bases to trimming and J lost 4 bases, with 11 bases between them. The germline gives CDR1 MGHRA, CDR2 YSYEKL. This CDR3 has 14 amino acids. The CDR3 coding sequence is TGCGCCAGCAGCCATAGGACCGGCTCAGATACGCAGTATTTT. Encoded protein: CASSHRTGSDTQYF.

The genes are TRBV6-1 and TRBJ1-2, with D possibly being TRBD1 (5 bases). CDR1 is MNHNS, CDR2 SASEGT, per germline. The ends were cut back, 4 bases at V and 4 bases at J, with 16 bases in the middle. The CDR3 is made up of 15 amino acids. This chain's CDR3 is CASSVLGGVGYGYTF. In DNA, the CDR3 is TGTGCCAGCAGTGTTCTTGGGGGTGTTGGCTATGGCTACACCTTC.